These 26 T cell receptor beta chains came from one sample sequenced in a study of CD8+ T cells in alopecia areata. Sequencing used cDNA as its template, made by extracting RNA and reverse transcribing it. Assay: immunoSEQ multiplex PCR; the TCRdb copy retains only in-frame clones and omits some. The sample has 150,000 to 200,000 clones, about 60% seen once; the top ten hold roughly 15%. Material: CD4+ T cells sorted from blood, obtained at week 0. The receptor source for this set is a human donor with alopecia areata.

The chain joins TRBV25-1 to TRBJ2-2; TRBD2 might be the D (6 bases). The germline gives CDR1 MGHDK, CDR2 SYGVNS. The CDR3 contains 13 residues. V dropped 5 bases and J dropped 7 bases, with 11 bases sitting between them. The DNA of the CDR3 is TGTGCCAGCAGTAAGCGGGTAGTCGGGGAGCTGTTTTTT. Translating it yields CASSKRVVGELFF.

This chain links TRBV29-1 with TRBJ2-3, with 10 bases matching TRBD2. CDR3 size: 14 residues. Germline values: CDR1 SQVTM, CDR2 ANQGSEA. Unmatched junction bases numbered 9, after V lost 6 bases and J lost 6 bases. The chain's CDR3 is CSVQLAGRLDTQYF. The CDR3 DNA is TGCAGCGTACAACTAGCGGGGAGGTTGGATACGCAGTATTTT.

V is TRBV9 and J is TRBJ1-2; the D gene is possibly TRBD1 (6 bases). Per germline, CDR1 SGDLS and CDR2 YYNGEE. CDR3 length equals 13 residues. V was clipped by 2 bases and J by 6 bases, with 11 bases between them. The CDR3 region is CASSVTGNHGYTF. The CDR3, as DNA: TGTGCCAGCAGCGTCACAGGGAACCATGGCTACACCTTC.

V usage is TRBV30 and J usage is TRBJ1-2, with D tentatively TRBD1 (5 bases). The ends were cut back, 2 bases at V and 5 bases at J, with 21 bases in the middle. The CDR3 spans 16 residues. Germline V gene sequence: CDR1 GTSNPN, CDR2 SVGIG (reference sequence). DNA for the CDR3: TGTGCCTGGAGTCGAAATACACCGGGACGGCTATATGGCTACACCTTC. It specifies CAWSRNTPGRLYGYTF.

This chain uses TRBV6-1 with TRBJ1-5; D might be TRBD1 (5 bases). Germline CDR1 is MNHNS and CDR2 is SASEGT. Trimming took 4 bases from V and 2 from J, leaving 15 bases between them. The CDR3 covers 16 residues. The CDR3 spells CASSVQLGAGNQPQHF. CDR3 nucleotides: TGTGCCAGCAGTGTTCAGTTAGGGGCCGGCAATCAGCCCCAGCATTTT.

The CDR3: CASSGLETQYF. The CDR3 bases are TGTGCCAGCAGCGGGTTGGAGACCCAGTACTTC. V usage is TRBV7-9 and J usage is TRBJ2-5; D gene unclear. This CDR3 contains 11 residues. Germline lookup yields CDR1 SEHNR and CDR2 FQNEAQ (reference sequence). V shed 5 bases and J shed 5 bases, with 6 bases lying between them.

A few counts support this clone. The chain couples TRBV18 to TRBJ1-5, with a possible D match to TRBD1 (5 bases). With 5 bases removed from V and 6 bases from J, the gap between germline ends came to 20 bases. Germline loops: CDR1 KGHSH, CDR2 LQKENI. This CDR3 is 16 amino acids long. The CDR3 DNA reads TGTGCCAGCTCAAAAGTCGGCAGGGAAGCAATTCAGCCCCAGCATTTT. It is translated as CASSKVGREAIQPQHF.

This clone appeared a few times. V and J are TRBV7-9 and TRBJ1-6, with D tentatively TRBD1 (6 bases). Trimming removed 1 base at V and 10 bases at J, with 11 bases between. Germline V gives CDR1 SEHNR, CDR2 FQNEAQ (reference sequence). The CDR3 contains 14 residues. The DNA of the CDR3 is TGTGCCAGCAGCTTAGTCGGCAGGGGCTCACCCCTCCACTTT. Amino acids: CASSLVGRGSPLHF.

The chain is built from TRBV27 and TRBJ1-4; possible D gene TRBD1, 5 bases. This CDR3 spans 15 amino acids. Germline CDR1 reads MNHEY; CDR2 reads SMNVEV (reference sequence). The V and J ends lost 3 bases and 5 bases respectively, with 13 bases between them. CDR3: CASSFQGPGNEKLFF. CDR3 DNA sequence: TGTGCCAGCAGTTTTCAGGGCCCTGGGAATGAAAAACTGTTTTTT.

A few counts support this clone. The chain joins TRBV29-1 to TRBJ2-1; 10 nucleotides line up with TRBD1. The CDR3 has 14 residues. Per the germline V gene, CDR1 is SQVTM and CDR2 is ANQGSEA. Germline trimming cut 7 bases from V and 5 bases from J; bases unmatched to any gene: 8. The CDR3 loop is CSALTGGRHNEQFF. For the CDR3, the DNA is TGCAGCGCCCTGACAGGGGGCCGCCACAATGAGCAGTTCTTC.

The chain links TRBV29-1 to TRBJ2-6; the D call may be TRBD1 or TRBD2 (5 bases each). The germline V gene has CDR1 SQVTM and CDR2 ANQGSEA. The CDR3 is 13 amino acids. The V end was cut by 7 bases, the J end by 0 bases, with 7 bases between. CDR3 in amino acids: CSAGTSGANVLTF. As DNA, the CDR3 is TGCAGCGCCGGGACCTCTGGGGCCAACGTCCTGACTTTC.

The V call is TRBV4-1, the J call TRBJ2-5; 12 positions agree with TRBD2. CDR3 length: 17 residues. Per the germline V gene, CDR1 is MGHRA and CDR2 is YSYEKL. Trimming cost V 3 bases and J 2 bases; bases outside gene matches: 7. In DNA form, the CDR3 reads TGCGCCAGCAGCCACCGAGGACTAGCGGGGTCACAAGAGACCCAGTACTTC. Translation gives CASSHRGLAGSQETQYF.

This chain links TRBV2 with TRBJ1-1, with D possibly being TRBD1 (6 bases). Germline V gene data show CDR1 as SNHLY and CDR2 as FYNNEI. Trimming left V 6 bases short and J 3 bases short, with 11 bases between. The length of the CDR3 is 13 residues. The CDR3 bases are TGTGCCAGCAGATCGGACAGTTACACTGAAGCTTTCTTT. This encodes CASRSDSYTEAFF.

V and J are TRBV23-1 and TRBJ1-1; 8 positions match TRBD1. TRBV23-1 is an ORF; its function is uncertain. The CDR3 runs 14 residues. The ends lost 4 bases at V and 10 bases at J; junction bases unmatched: 11. The CDR3 region is CASSPPDRVDGAFF. Written as DNA, the CDR3 is TGCGCCAGCAGTCCCCCGGACAGGGTCGACGGAGCTTTCTTT.

This clone was seen a handful of times. The rearrangement uses TRBV7-9 and TRBJ1-6; D is unresolved. V gave up 9 bases and J gave up 8 bases, with 17 bases separating them. CDR1 and CDR2 (germline): SEHNR, FQNEAQ (reference sequence). The CDR3 consists of 14 residues. The CDR3: CASERPLRDSPLHF. The CDR3 DNA follows: TGTGCCAGTGAGCGGCCCCTGCGGGATTCACCCCTCCACTTT.

The gene calls are TRBV30 and TRBJ1-5; D remains unclear. This CDR3 is 14 amino acids long. The V end lost 3 bases, the J end lost 2 bases, and 11 bases lay between the germline ends. The germline gives CDR1 GTSNPN, CDR2 SVGIG (reference sequence). CDR3 amino acids: CAWRSKRGNQPQHF. DNA for the CDR3: TGTGCCTGGAGGTCAAAGAGGGGCAATCAGCCCCAGCATTTT.

This rearrangement joins TRBV7-9 to TRBJ1-1; weak D call: TRBD1 (6 bases). The V and J ends lost 1 base and 6 bases respectively, with 15 bases between them. Germline CDR1 and CDR2: SEHNR and FQNEAQ (reference sequence). This CDR3 spans 15 amino acids. The CDR3 bases are TGTGCCAGCAGCTTAGTGCAGGGGCTGGAGGCTGAAGCTTTCTTT. Translating it yields CASSLVQGLEAEAFF.

This clone was counted only a few times. The chain carries TRBV28 and TRBJ2-3, with D perhaps given as TRBD1 or TRBD2 (5 bases each). The CDR3 is made up of 16 amino acids. The V gene's germline CDR1 is MDHEN and CDR2 SYDVKM. The V end was cut by 6 bases, the J end by 2 bases, with 18 bases between. The CDR3 DNA is TGTGCCAGCAGCGTTCAATCGGGACGGACCACAGATACGCAGTATTTT. Its protein product is CASSVQSGRTTDTQYF. Full variable domain (rest looked up from reference TRBV28 and TRBJ2-3): DVKVTQSSRYLVKRTGEKVFLECVQDMDHENMFWYRQDPGLGLRLIYFSYDVKMKEKGDIPEGYSVSREKKERFSLILESASTNQTSMYLCASSVQSGRTTDTQYFGPGTRLTVL.

This clone occurred many times. The chain has TRBV6-6 and TRBJ2-1; 9 bases agree with TRBD1. The trim removed 5 bases at V and 1 base at J, leaving 6 bases unmatched. Germline V CDR1 and CDR2: MNHNY, SVGAGI (reference sequence). There are 16 residues in the CDR3. CDR3: CASSGTTGGSYNEQFF. Here the CDR3 DNA reads TGTGCCAGCAGTGGAACGACAGGGGGTTCCTACAATGAGCAGTTCTTC.

The V call is TRBV15, the J call TRBJ1-2; TRBD1 might be the D (6 bases). The length of the CDR3 is 15 residues. Germline-derived CDR1 and CDR2 are LNHNV and YYDKDF (reference sequence). The V end lost 1 base, the J end lost 4 bases, and 13 bases lay between the germline ends. The CDR3 sequence: CATSRAQGGSYGYTF. CDR3 nucleotide sequence: TGTGCCACCAGCAGAGCACAGGGTGGATCCTATGGCTACACCTTC.

The chain joins TRBV4-2 to TRBJ2-5; D not certain. CDR3 length equals 16 residues. Trimming pared 1 base from V and 1 base from J, leaving 13 bases between. The germline CDR1 and CDR2 sequences are LGHNA and YNFKEQ. CDR3 DNA: TGTGCCAGCAGCCAAGGGTCTGGGCAGCTCCAAGAGACCCAGTACTTC. This codes for CASSQGSGQLQETQYF.

This sequence joins TRBV7-9 and TRBJ2-3, with 8 nucleotides matching TRBD2. Per the germline V gene, CDR1 is SEHNR and CDR2 is FQNEAQ (reference sequence). The V gene end was trimmed by 5 bases and the J gene end by 3 bases; junction bases not matched to a gene: 7. The CDR3 has 15 residues. CDR3 in DNA: TGTGCCAGCAGCATAGGCGGACTAGCAACAGATACGCAGTATTTT. It yields the protein CASSIGGLATDTQYF.

The V and J genes are TRBV18 and TRBJ1-2; perhaps TRBD1 as D (5 bases). CDR1 is KGHSH and CDR2 is LQKENI in the germline V gene. V lost 3 bases and J lost 4, with 9 bases in between. The CDR3 consists of 13 residues. The CDR3, as DNA: TGTGCCAGCTCACCCCTGGGGCCCTATGGCTACACCTTC. Translated: CASSPLGPYGYTF.

The chain carries TRBV30 and TRBJ2-7, with 11 bases identical to TRBD2. Germline V gene lookup returns CDR1 GTSNPN and CDR2 SVGIG (reference sequence). V trimming: 4 bases; J trimming: 4 bases; junction bases outside the gene matches: 3. CDR3 length: 13 residues. The CDR3 region has the DNA TGTGCCTGGAAGACTAGCGGGACGTACGAGCAGTACTTC. Translating it yields CAWKTSGTYEQYF.

The chain couples TRBV2 to TRBJ2-5; D not resolved. The DNA end is a closer match to TRBJ2-7, so the J assignment may be wrong. The germline V gene has CDR1 SNHLY and CDR2 FYNNEI. This CDR3 comprises 14 residues. The chain's CDR3 is CASQSRISVDEQYF. CDR3 bases: TGTGCCAGCCAATCCAGGATCTCCGTGGACGAGCAGTACTTC.

This clone was recorded once. The V call is TRBV11-1, the J call TRBJ2-4; D is unclear. From germline, CDR1 is SGHAT and CDR2 FQDESV (reference sequence). The V and J ends lost 3 bases and 5 bases respectively, with 11 bases between them. The CDR3 spans 14 residues. The CDR3 spells CASSFPGGQNIQYF. The CDR3 coding sequence is TGTGCCAGCAGCTTTCCAGGCGGCCAAAACATTCAGTACTTC.